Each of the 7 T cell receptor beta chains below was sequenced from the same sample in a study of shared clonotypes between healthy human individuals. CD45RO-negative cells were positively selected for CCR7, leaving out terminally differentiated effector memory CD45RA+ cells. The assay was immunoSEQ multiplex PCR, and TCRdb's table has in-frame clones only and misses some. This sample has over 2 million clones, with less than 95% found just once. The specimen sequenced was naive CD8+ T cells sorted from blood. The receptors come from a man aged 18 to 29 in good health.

CDR3 protein: CASTPTWSTDYNEQFF. CDR3 DNA: TGTGCCAGCACACCTACATGGAGCACCGACTACAATGAGCAGTTCTTC. The chain uses TRBV7-9 and TRBJ2-1, with D unresolved. The CDR3 is 16 amino acids. Per the germline V gene, CDR1 is SEHNR and CDR2 is FQNEAQ (reference sequence). Trimming took 7 bases from V and 3 from J, leaving 19 bases between them.

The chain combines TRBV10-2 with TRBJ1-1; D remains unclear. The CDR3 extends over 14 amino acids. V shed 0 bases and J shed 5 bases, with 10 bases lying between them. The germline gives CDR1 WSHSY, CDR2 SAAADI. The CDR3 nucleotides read TGCGCCAGCAGTGAGTCGAGTGGTAATACTGAAGCTTTCTTT. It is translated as CASSESSGNTEAFF.

The chain's CDR3 is CASSYLWTGNYGYTF. The CDR3 coding sequence is TGTGCCAGCAGTTACCTTTGGACAGGAAACTATGGCTACACCTTC. V usage is TRBV6-6 and J usage is TRBJ1-2, with 7 bases lining up with TRBD1. This CDR3 region has 15 residues. V was clipped by 2 bases and J by 2 bases; unmatched bases: 5. Germline CDR1 and CDR2: MNHNY and SVGAGI (reference sequence).

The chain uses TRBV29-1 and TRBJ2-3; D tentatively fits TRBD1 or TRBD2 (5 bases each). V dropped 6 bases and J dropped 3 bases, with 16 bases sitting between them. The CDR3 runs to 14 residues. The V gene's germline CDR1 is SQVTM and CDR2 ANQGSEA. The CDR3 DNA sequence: TGCAGCGTCGACGCCGGGACGCGGACAGATACGCAGTATTTT. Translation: CSVDAGTRTDTQYF.

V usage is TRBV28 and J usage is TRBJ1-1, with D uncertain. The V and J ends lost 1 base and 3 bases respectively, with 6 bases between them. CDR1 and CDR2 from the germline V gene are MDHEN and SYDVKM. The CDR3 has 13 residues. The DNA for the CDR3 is TGTGCCAGCAGTTTATCCCAGGACACTGAAGCTTTCTTT. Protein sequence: CASSLSQDTEAFF.

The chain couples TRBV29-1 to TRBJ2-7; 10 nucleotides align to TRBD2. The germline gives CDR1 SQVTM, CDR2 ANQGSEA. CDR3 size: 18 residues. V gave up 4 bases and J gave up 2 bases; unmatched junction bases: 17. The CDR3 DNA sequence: TGCAGCGTTGTGGAGCTTACACTAGCGGGAAGGAGGGCCTACGAGCAGTACTTC. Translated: CSVVELTLAGRRAYEQYF.

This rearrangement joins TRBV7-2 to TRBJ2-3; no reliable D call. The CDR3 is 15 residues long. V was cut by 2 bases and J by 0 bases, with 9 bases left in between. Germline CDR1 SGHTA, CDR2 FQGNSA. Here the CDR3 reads CASSLPHASTDTQYF. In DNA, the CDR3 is TGTGCCAGCAGCTTACCCCACGCTAGCACAGATACGCAGTATTTT.